The 30 T cell receptor beta chains below were found in one sample sequenced in a study of identical twins. TCRdb independently ran MiXCR on the 5' RACE reads; one entry per CDR3 protein. Of approximately 550,000 distinct CDR3 sequences detected, about 20% appear once; the ten largest clones hold 0.48%. The sample also formed part of further work on yellow fever vaccine responses in identical twins.

The source material was CD4+ T cells sorted from blood. The receptors were sampled from a young woman in good health.

The J gene is TRBJ2-7, the V gene TRBV5-1; a possible D gene is TRBD2 (6 bases). Looked up from germline, CDR1 is SGHRS and CDR2 is YFSETQ. The CDR3 totals 16 residues. Trimming removed 4 bases at V and 5 bases at J, with 22 bases between. CDR3 residues: CASSMGLTTRKHEQYF. The DNA for the CDR3 is TGCGCCAGCAGCATGGGACTGACAACTAGGAAACACGAGCAGTACTTC.

J is TRBJ2-7 and V is TRBV10-3, with TRBD1 matching 7 bases. Germline CDR1 is ENHRY and CDR2 is SYGVKD. V was clipped by 4 bases and J by 5 bases; unmatched bases: 8. The CDR3 extends over 14 amino acids. The CDR3: CAISGDSVSNEQYF. The CDR3 coding sequence is TGTGCCATCAGTGGGGACAGCGTTTCCAACGAGCAGTACTTC.

This clonotype came up a few times. This chain connects TRBV20-1 to TRBJ2-1; 11 bases fit TRBD2. The CDR3 extends over 14 amino acids. Germline V gives CDR1 DFQATT, CDR2 SNEGSKA (reference sequence). V dropped 0 bases and J dropped 10; count of bases not matched to a gene: 5. The CDR3: CSARDPTSGSEQFF. CDR3 nucleotides: TGCAGTGCTAGAGACCCCACTAGCGGGAGCGAGCAGTTCTTC.

The gene calls are TRBV6-5 and TRBJ2-5, with unresolved D. The length of the CDR3 is 14 residues. Germline lookup yields CDR1 MNHEY and CDR2 SVGAGI. V gave up 0 bases and J gave up 5 bases, with 10 bases separating them. The CDR3 spells CASSYSRPWETQYF. CDR3 bases: TGTGCCAGCAGTTACTCGAGGCCGTGGGAGACCCAGTACTTC.

This clonotype showed up just a few times. The chain recombines TRBV9 with TRBJ2-7, with D maybe TRBD2 (6 bases). The CDR3 is 14 amino acids. From germline, CDR1 is SGDLS and CDR2 YYNGEE. The germline V and J ends were trimmed by 3 bases and 7 bases, with 17 bases remaining between them. The CDR3 sequence: CASSGDGGSREQYF. In DNA form, the CDR3 reads TGTGCCAGCAGCGGGGACGGAGGGTCCCGGGAGCAGTACTTC.

The chain combines TRBV7-3 with TRBJ2-1; tentatively, D is TRBD1 or TRBD2 (5 bases each). This CDR3 is 16 amino acids long. Germline V gene data show CDR1 as SGHTA and CDR2 as FQGTGA. The V end was cut by 2 bases, the J end by 4 bases, with 15 bases between. CDR3 DNA sequence: TGTGCCAGCAGCTTAGTTGGGACCTACCCGTACAATGAGCAGTTCTTC. Translating it yields CASSLVGTYPYNEQFF.

This rearrangement joins TRBV10-1 to TRBJ2-1; D uncertain. Trimming took 3 bases from V and 4 from J, leaving 13 bases between them. The CDR3 runs to 15 residues. Germline V lookup: CDR1 WNHNN, CDR2 SYGVQD (reference sequence). The CDR3 spells CASSEELAGYNEQFF. The CDR3, as DNA: TGCGCCAGCAGTGAAGAGTTAGCCGGGTACAATGAGCAGTTCTTC.

This chain uses TRBV2 with TRBJ2-3, with 8 nucleotides matching TRBD2. Trimming cost V 8 bases and J 5 bases; bases outside gene matches: 12. The CDR3 runs 15 residues. From germline, CDR1 is SNHLY and CDR2 FYNNEI. The CDR3 bases are TGTGCCAGCCGCGGAGAGAGCGGGAGACGAGATACGCAGTATTTT. Protein product: CASRGESGRRDTQYF.

The chain recombines TRBV28 with TRBJ2-1; maybe TRBD1 (6 bases). The CDR3 extends over 17 amino acids. Per the germline V gene, CDR1 is MDHEN and CDR2 is SYDVKM. V dropped 0 bases and J dropped 5 bases, with 17 bases sitting between them. The DNA for the CDR3 is TGTGCCAGCAGTTTATGGCAGGGGCAGGGAGAGAACAATGAGCAGTTCTTC. It specifies CASSLWQGQGENNEQFF.

This clonotype was seen more than once but under ten times. V is TRBV27 and J is TRBJ2-5, with D perhaps TRBD1 (6 bases). Germline V gene data show CDR1 as MNHEY and CDR2 as SMNVEV (reference sequence). Trimming took off 5 bases at V and 3 bases at J, with 13 bases between the two ends. The CDR3 sequence is 14 residues long. For the CDR3, the DNA is TGTGCCAGCAGTGCCAGGGGCCCCGAAGAGACCCAGTACTTC. It specifies CASSARGPEETQYF.

This clonotype was counted a few times. V usage is TRBV27 and J usage is TRBJ2-1; D is ambiguous. The V gene's germline CDR1 is MNHEY and CDR2 SMNVEV (reference sequence). This CDR3 has 15 residues. V lost 2 bases and J 9 bases, leaving 17 bases between the germline ends. The CDR3 loop is CASSLTSGSASEQFF. Written as DNA, the CDR3 is TGTGCCAGCAGTTTAACTTCGGGCAGTGCGAGTGAGCAGTTCTTC.

This chain links TRBV24-1 with TRBJ2-1; 7 nucleotides line up with TRBD2. V lost 5 bases, J lost 3 bases, and 3 bases stayed unmatched. There are 14 residues in the CDR3. The germline V gene encodes CDR1 KGHDR and CDR2 SFDVKD. CDR3: CATSGSGNYNEQFF. The CDR3 DNA follows: TGTGCCACCAGTGGGAGCGGGAACTACAATGAGCAGTTCTTC.

This sequence joins TRBV9 and TRBJ2-1; 9 positions agree with TRBD1. Germline CDR1 SGDLS, CDR2 YYNGEE. The CDR3 contains 14 residues. Trimming took 3 bases from V and 8 from J; bases not matched to a gene: 6. CDR3 nucleotides: TGTGCCAGCAGCGCCGGGACAGGGAGGGATGAGCAGTTCTTC. This sequence encodes CASSAGTGRDEQFF.

This clonotype was seen at least ten times. The gene calls are TRBV5-1 and TRBJ1-1; maybe TRBD1 (6 bases). V was shortened by 5 bases and J by 3 bases, with 11 bases between the two germline ends. This CDR3 contains 13 residues. The germline V gene encodes CDR1 SGHRS and CDR2 YFSETQ. The CDR3 loop is CASRQGRDTEAFF. CDR3 DNA sequence: TGCGCCAGCAGGCAGGGGCGGGACACTGAAGCTTTCTTT.

This clonotype was found a few times. The rearrangement uses TRBV12-3 or TRBV12-4 and TRBJ2-5, with unresolved D. This CDR3 has 16 amino acids. Trimming removed 1 base at V and 1 base at J, with 13 bases between. The chain's CDR3 is CASSLGLAPFQETQYF. The CDR3 DNA reads TGTGCCAGCAGTTTAGGGCTTGCCCCTTTCCAAGAGACCCAGTACTTC.

This clonotype was counted many times. The rearrangement uses TRBV11-2 and TRBJ2-3, with D perhaps TRBD2 (5 bases). V shed 5 bases and J shed 4 bases, with 10 bases lying between them. The length of the CDR3 is 13 residues. Germline CDR1 and CDR2: SGHAT and FQNNGV. The CDR3, as DNA: TGTGCCAGCAGCCCGCTAGCAGCAGATACGCAGTATTTT. Translating gives CASSPLAADTQYF.

The chain has TRBV10-3 and TRBJ2-1, with 11 positions matching TRBD2. Unmatched junction bases numbered 8, after V lost 9 bases and J lost 7 bases. CDR1 is ENHRY, CDR2 SYGVKD, per germline. The CDR3 runs 14 residues. CDR3: CAMNAGTSGNEQFF. CDR3 DNA: TGTGCCATGAATGCCGGGACTAGCGGTAATGAGCAGTTCTTC.

In this sample, this clonotype turned up a few times. This sequence joins TRBV2 and TRBJ2-7; 8 bases fit TRBD1. Germline V lookup: CDR1 SNHLY, CDR2 FYNNEI. The CDR3 length is 14 residues. J gave up 0 bases and V 6 bases, and 4 bases lay outside the gene matches. The CDR3 DNA follows: TGTGCCAGCAGGGAGACAGGGGTCTCCTACGAGCAGTACTTC. As protein: CASRETGVSYEQYF. The full variable domain, rest sourced from reference TRBV2 and TRBJ2-7, is EPEVTQTPSHQVTQMGQEVILRCVPISNHLYFYWYRQILGQKVEFLVSFYNNEISEKSEIFDDQFSVERPDGSNFTLKIRSTKLEDSAMYFCASRETGVSYEQYFGPGTRLTVT.

The rearrangement links TRBV7-2 to TRBJ2-3; D is ambiguous. Between the trimmed V and J ends, which lost 0 bases and 5 bases, there was a span of 9 bases. This CDR3 is 14 amino acids long. CDR1 is SGHTA, CDR2 FQGNSA, per germline. The CDR3 DNA is TGTGCCAGCAGCTTAGCGGCTGCACAAGATACGCAGTATTTT. It codes for CASSLAAAQDTQYF.

V is TRBV20-1 and J is TRBJ2-3, with D unclear. The germline CDR1 and CDR2 sequences are DFQATT and SNEGSKA (reference sequence). Trimming left V 3 bases short and J 2 bases short, with 12 bases between. This CDR3 is built from 14 residues. As DNA, the CDR3 is TGCAGTGCTAGCGGGCGGCAGATCACAGATACGCAGTATTTT. Translating gives CSASGRQITDTQYF.

V is TRBV20-1 and J is TRBJ2-1, with 7 bases matching TRBD2. Germline V gene lookup returns CDR1 DFQATT and CDR2 SNEGSKA (reference sequence). The CDR3 totals 17 residues. The junction had 9 bases not matched to a gene; V was cut back by 1 base and J by 0 bases. The CDR3 nucleotides are TGCAGTGCTAGAGCTCCCCTTGGCGGGAGCTCCTACAATGAGCAGTTCTTC. Encoded protein: CSARAPLGGSSYNEQFF.

A few counts support this clonotype. The chain is built from TRBV20-1 and TRBJ2-7; D not resolved. Trimming removed 0 bases from V and 1 base from J, with 16 bases in between. The CDR3 runs to 16 residues. In germline, CDR1 is DFQATT, CDR2 SNEGSKA (reference sequence). The CDR3 sequence: CSARDTWGIQSYEQYF. As DNA, the CDR3 is TGCAGTGCTAGAGATACATGGGGAATTCAGTCCTACGAGCAGTACTTC.

The chain links TRBV20-1 to TRBJ2-7; possibly TRBD1 for D (6 bases). Trimming took off 3 bases at V and 2 bases at J, with 14 bases between the two ends. CDR3 size: 14 residues. Germline V gives CDR1 DFQATT, CDR2 SNEGSKA (reference sequence). The CDR3 DNA is TGCAGTGCTAGGGGCCAAGAGGGGGCCTACGAGCAGTACGTC. Encoded protein: CSARGQEGAYEQYV.

This chain uses TRBV27 with TRBJ2-2, with 7 positions matching TRBD2. The CDR3 has 15 amino acids. Germline-derived CDR1 and CDR2 are MNHEY and SMNVEV (reference sequence). J gave up 3 bases and V 5 bases, and 6 bases lay outside the gene matches. This CDR3 reads CASSPRGKYTGELFF. DNA for the CDR3: TGTGCCAGCAGTCCGCGGGGGAAGTACACCGGGGAGCTGTTTTTT.

The chain is built from TRBV6-5 and TRBJ2-1; tentatively, D is TRBD1 (5 bases). Trimming cost V 0 bases and J 6 bases, with 15 bases left between them. This CDR3 has 16 residues. Germline lookup yields CDR1 MNHEY and CDR2 SVGAGI. The CDR3 spells CASSYSAQGVGNEQFF. The CDR3 DNA sequence: TGTGCCAGCAGTTACTCGGCCCAGGGTGTGGGCAATGAGCAGTTCTTC.

This clonotype came up a few times. V usage is TRBV7-6 and J usage is TRBJ2-1; tentatively, D is TRBD1 (6 bases). Trimming took 5 bases from V and 0 from J, leaving 11 bases between them. In germline, CDR1 is SGHVS, CDR2 FNYEAQ. The CDR3 spans 15 residues. This CDR3 is CASSGQYSSYNEQFF. The CDR3 region has the DNA TGTGCCAGCAGCGGACAGTATAGCTCCTACAATGAGCAGTTCTTC.

This clonotype occurred a few times. V is TRBV20-1 and J is TRBJ2-7; possibly TRBD2 for D (6 bases). Trimming removed 0 bases at V and 6 bases at J, with 15 bases between. Looked up from germline, CDR1 is DFQATT and CDR2 is SNEGSKA (reference sequence). The CDR3 is 14 residues long. CDR3 DNA: TGCAGTGCTAGAGACCTTGGGGGGTTAGGCGAGCAGTACGTC. Protein: CSARDLGGLGEQYV.

The table lists this clonotype with a few counts. The chain combines TRBV7-9 with TRBJ1-2, with D uncertain. The CDR3 runs 15 residues. The germline V gene has CDR1 SEHNR and CDR2 FQNEAQ (reference sequence). V lost 5 bases to trimming and J lost 4 bases, with 17 bases between them. The CDR3 nucleotides are TGTGCCAGCAGCCGGTTTTCGGTGGAGGTCTATGGCTACACCTTC. Protein sequence: CASSRFSVEVYGYTF.

The chain employs TRBV10-2 and TRBJ1-6; 10 bases map to TRBD1. Trimming took 5 bases from V and 9 from J; bases not matched to a gene: 4. Germline lookup yields CDR1 WSHSY and CDR2 SAAADI. This CDR3 has 14 residues. CDR3 in DNA: TGCGCCAGCAGTAGACAGGGGGCCAGTTCACCCCTCCACTTT. Its protein product is CASSRQGASSPLHF.

The chain employs TRBV15 and TRBJ1-6, with TRBD1 as a possible D gene (6 bases). Deletions cut 8 bases from V and 6 bases from J, with 14 bases between. Germline CDR1 and CDR2: LNHNV and YYDKDF (reference sequence). The CDR3 has 14 amino acids. This CDR3 is CATAVDRINSPLHF. In DNA form, the CDR3 reads TGTGCCACCGCCGTCGACAGGATTAATTCACCCCTCCACTTT.